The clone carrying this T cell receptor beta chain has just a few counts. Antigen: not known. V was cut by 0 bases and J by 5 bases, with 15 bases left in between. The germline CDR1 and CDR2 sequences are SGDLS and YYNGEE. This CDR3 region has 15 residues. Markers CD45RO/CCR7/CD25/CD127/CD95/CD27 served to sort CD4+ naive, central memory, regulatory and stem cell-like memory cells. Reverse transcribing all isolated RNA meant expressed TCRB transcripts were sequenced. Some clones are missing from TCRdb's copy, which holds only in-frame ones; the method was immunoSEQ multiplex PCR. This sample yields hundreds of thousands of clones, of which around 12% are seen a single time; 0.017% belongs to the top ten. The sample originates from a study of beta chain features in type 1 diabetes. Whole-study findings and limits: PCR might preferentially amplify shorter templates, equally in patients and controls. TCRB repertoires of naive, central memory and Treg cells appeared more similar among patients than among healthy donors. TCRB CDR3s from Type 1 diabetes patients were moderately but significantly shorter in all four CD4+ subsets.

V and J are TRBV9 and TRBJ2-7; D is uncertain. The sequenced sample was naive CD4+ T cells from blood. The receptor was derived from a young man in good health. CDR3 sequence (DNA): TGTGCCAGCAGCGTAGGTTCGGGTTTTGGTGACGAGCAGTACTTC. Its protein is CASSVGSGFGDEQYF.